This entry describes one TCR beta chain. V lost 6 bases to trimming and J lost 0 bases, with 11 bases between them. The CDR3 is 14 residues long. Looked up from germline, CDR1 is MRHNA and CDR2 is SNTAGT. This sample is part of a study of T-cell reconstitution after alpha-beta-depleted transplantation in children. Unique molecular identifiers were incorporated during preparation of the TCRbeta library. TCRdb itself ran the PCR reads through MiXCR, one entry per CDR3 protein. Counted here are nearly 550,000 distinct CDR3 sequences, about 18% occurring once; the ten biggest clones make up approximately 3%.

Sample: PBMCs from the stem cell graft donor, taken from the stem cell graft. The chain employs TRBV6-4 and TRBJ2-5; tentatively, D is TRBD2 (6 bases). The TCR originated in a human donor who donated a stem cell graft to a child with acute lymphoblastic leukemia. In DNA form, the CDR3 reads TGTGCCAGCAGCATCCAGCGGGACCAAGAGACCCAGTACTTC. Residues: CASSIQRDQETQYF.